This passage covers 25 T cell receptor beta chains from one sample sequenced in a study of CD8+CD57+ T cells in acquired aplastic anemia. According to the study, genomic DNA was the template for TCR beta VDJ and CDR3 profiling. One entry per CDR3 protein results from TCRdb running MiXCR on the reads. This table has 200,000 to 250,000 distinct CDR3 sequences, around 63% appearing once. Sequences were obtained from sorted CD4+, CD8+, or CD8+CD57+ T cells (not recorded which) from PBMCs. The receptors stem from a human donor in good health.

This clonotype was observed at least ten times. The chain uses TRBV28 and TRBJ1-6, with unresolved D. The germline gives CDR1 MDHEN, CDR2 SYDVKM. V lost 5 bases to trimming and J lost 5 bases, with 13 bases between them. This CDR3 is 15 amino acids long. CDR3 in amino acids: CASSGRRYDNSPLHF. CDR3 nucleotide sequence: TGTGCCAGCAGTGGAAGGAGGTACGATAATTCACCCCTCCACTTT. The variable domain in full, with the rest retrieved from reference TRBV28 and TRBJ1-6, is DVKVTQSSRYLVKRTGEKVFLECVQDMDHENMFWYRQDPGLGLRLIYFSYDVKMKEKGDIPEGYSVSREKKERFSLILESASTNQTSMYLCASSGRRYDNSPLHFGNGTRLTVT.

This clonotype has a count of ten or more. V usage is TRBV7-8 and J usage is TRBJ1-2; weak D call: TRBD1 (5 bases). The length of the CDR3 is 11 residues. Trimming left V 8 bases short and J 14 bases short, with 18 bases between. Germline V gene sequence: CDR1 SGHVS, CDR2 FQNEAQ. CDR3 in amino acids: CASDSDSWGTF. The CDR3 DNA reads TGTGCCAGCGACTCCGATTCCTGGGGGACCTTC.

The J gene is TRBJ2-3, the V gene TRBV7-8, with 8 nucleotides matching TRBD2. Germline V gene data show CDR1 as SGHVS and CDR2 as FQNEAQ. The CDR3 has 15 residues. V trimming: 5 bases; J trimming: 3 bases; junction bases outside the gene matches: 7. CDR3 sequence reads: CASSEAAGVTDTQYF. CDR3 DNA sequence: TGTGCCAGCAGCGAAGCAGCGGGGGTAACAGATACGCAGTATTTT.

The chain employs TRBV29-1 and TRBJ2-5, with TRBD1 identical over 8 bases. This CDR3 is 11 amino acids long. V gave up 7 bases and J gave up 8 bases; unmatched junction bases: 6. CDR1 is SQVTM, CDR2 ANQGSEA, per germline. The CDR3 loop is CSGEQGVTQYF. DNA for the CDR3: TGCAGCGGGGAACAGGGGGTCACCCAGTACTTC.

The V and J genes are TRBV24-1 and TRBJ2-1, with a tentative D call TRBD1 (6 bases). V was trimmed by 4 bases and J by 10 bases, leaving 10 bases between them. Looked up from germline, CDR1 is KGHDR and CDR2 is SFDVKD. This CDR3 region has 12 residues. The CDR3, as DNA: TGTGCCACCAGTGACGGACAGCCGGAGCAGTTCTTC. Its translation is CATSDGQPEQFF.

The V call is TRBV15, the J call TRBJ2-7; 9 nucleotides align to TRBD2. The CDR3 length is 16 residues. Germline-derived CDR1 and CDR2 are LNHNV and YYDKDF (reference sequence). Trimming took 3 bases from V and 6 from J; bases not matched to a gene: 12. CDR3 in DNA: TGTGCCACCAGCAGTTACTCAGGCGGGGGGGCCTCCGAGCAGTACTTC. Translated, it gives CATSSYSGGGASEQYF.

Points on this clonotype: Sequence at one end of the junction differs from germline and may be a read error. The genes are TRBV7-6 and TRBJ1-3; D may be TRBD1 (5 bases). Germline lookup yields CDR1 SGHVS and CDR2 FNYEAQ. CDR3 length equals 16 residues. The CDR3 nucleotides read TGTGCCGGCAGCAAGATGGGGGTATTCTCTGGAAACACCATATATTTT. It codes for CAGSKMGVFSGNTIYF.

This chain links TRBV6-5 with TRBJ1-6; 7 nucleotides match TRBD1. CDR1 is MNHEY and CDR2 is SVGAGI in the germline V gene. The CDR3 consists of 15 residues. Trimming removed 1 base from V and 7 bases from J; junction bases left unmatched: 4. The DNA of the CDR3 is TGTGCCAGCAGTTACTGGGACAGAGCAAATTCACCCCTCCACTTT. This codes for CASSYWDRANSPLHF.

This chain uses TRBV15 with TRBJ1-2; the D gene is possibly TRBD1 (5 bases). This CDR3 comprises 15 residues. Trimming stripped 5 bases from V and 8 bases from J, with 21 bases between. CDR1 and CDR2 (germline): LNHNV, YYDKDF (reference sequence). CDR3 nucleotides: TGTGCCACCAGCCAAAGGGGCGGGGGATTAGGGGGCTACACCTTC. Encoded protein: CATSQRGGGLGGYTF.

The V gene is TRBV24-1, the J gene TRBJ2-1; weak D call: TRBD1 (5 bases). Germline V gene lookup returns CDR1 KGHDR and CDR2 SFDVKD. The CDR3 spans 15 residues. Trimming left V 4 bases short and J 2 bases short, with 11 bases between. The CDR3 loop reads CATSEGRMPYNEQFF. DNA for the CDR3: TGTGCCACCAGTGAGGGGCGGATGCCCTACAATGAGCAGTTCTTC.

The CDR3 DNA reads as TGCGCCAGCAGTCTATCCGGGACACTGAACAATCAGCCCCAGCATTTT. The encoded protein is CASSLSGTLNNQPQHF. The rearrangement joins TRBV10-1 to TRBJ1-5, with D possibly being TRBD1 (6 bases). The length of the CDR3 is 16 residues. Trimming removed 5 bases from V and 3 bases from J, with 17 bases in between. Germline CDR1 and CDR2: WNHNN and SYGVQD (reference sequence).

This sequence joins TRBV12-3 or TRBV12-4 and TRBJ2-1, with 10 bases that match TRBD1. The CDR3 loop spans 18 amino acids. Trimming took 0 bases from V and 0 from J; bases not matched to a gene: 5. This chain's CDR3 is CASSLALRTGGSYNEQFF. Written as DNA, the CDR3 is TGTGCCAGCAGTTTAGCGCTTCGGACAGGGGGCTCCTACAATGAGCAGTTCTTC.

The chain links TRBV7-9 to TRBJ2-5; D is possibly TRBD1 or TRBD2 (6 bases each). The CDR3 spans 15 residues. In germline, CDR1 is SEHNR, CDR2 FQNEAQ (reference sequence). With 5 bases removed from V and 2 bases from J, the gap between germline ends came to 15 bases. CDR3 sequence: CASSRGIGGQETQYF. The CDR3 bases are TGTGCCAGCAGCAGGGGGATAGGGGGGCAAGAGACCCAGTACTTC.

The rearrangement links TRBV4-2 to TRBJ1-1; no clear D. V dropped 2 bases and J dropped 6 bases, with 4 bases sitting between them. The CDR3 extends over 11 amino acids. Germline CDR1 reads LGHNA; CDR2 reads YNFKEQ. CDR3 DNA sequence: TGTGCCAGCAGCCAAAGGGCTGAAGCTTTCTTT. Encoded protein: CASSQRAEAFF.

For this clonotype: With a much larger clone just one base away, this may be a read error. This chain connects TRBV12-3 or TRBV12-4 to TRBJ2-7; TRBD1 matches 10 bases. This CDR3 spans 15 amino acids. J gave up 2 bases and V 10 bases, and 11 bases lay outside the gene matches. The CDR3 is CATILSGTGAYEQYF. In nucleotides, the CDR3 is TGTGCCACCATCCTTTCCGGGACAGGGGCCTACGAGCAGTACTTC.

The V call is TRBV25-1, the J call TRBJ2-7, with D perhaps given as TRBD1 or TRBD2 (6 bases each). Germline V gene data show CDR1 as MGHDK and CDR2 as SYGVNS. This CDR3 region has 15 residues. Trimming pared 0 bases from V and 7 bases from J, leaving 16 bases between. The CDR3 region is CASSEYGGSSGEQYF. The DNA for the CDR3 is TGTGCCAGCAGTGAATACGGGGGCTCGAGCGGTGAGCAGTACTTC.

CDR3 region: CASSDSYVSSEQYF. The CDR3 coding sequence is TGCGCCAGCAGTGATTCCTACGTATCTAGCGAGCAGTACTTC. The chain uses TRBV10-2 and TRBJ2-7, with unresolved D. The V and J ends lost 3 bases and 6 bases respectively, with 15 bases between them. CDR1 WSHSY and CDR2 SAAADI come from the germline V gene. The CDR3 spans 14 residues.

This clonotype was seen more than once but under ten times. The chain is built from TRBV9 and TRBJ1-5; D might be TRBD1 (5 bases). The CDR3 is 13 residues long. V dropped 3 bases and J dropped 3 bases, with 7 bases sitting between them. CDR1 and CDR2 from the germline V gene are SGDLS and YYNGEE. This CDR3 reads CASSAGYNQPQHF. As DNA, the CDR3 is TGTGCCAGCAGCGCAGGGTACAATCAGCCCCAGCATTTT.

This clonotype was seen repeatedly, ten times or more. The genes are TRBV4-1 and TRBJ1-1, with unresolved D. V dropped 1 base and J dropped 9 bases, with 15 bases sitting between them. Germline V gene sequence: CDR1 MGHRA, CDR2 YSYEKL. The CDR3 length is 14 residues. In DNA form, the CDR3 reads TGCGCCAGCAGCCAAGTCGCTCCGGCAGTACAAGCTTTCTTT. Its translation: CASSQVAPAVQAFF.

The gene calls are TRBV9 and TRBJ2-2; a weak D match, TRBD2 (6 bases). Germline lookup yields CDR1 SGDLS and CDR2 YYNGEE. The V gene lost 0 bases and the J gene lost 3 bases, with 12 bases spanning the gap. The CDR3 consists of 16 residues. The CDR3 reads CASSVVEGRDTGELFF. The CDR3 bases are TGTGCCAGCAGCGTAGTGGAGGGGCGAGACACCGGGGAGCTGTTTTTT.

In its sample, this clonotype was seen many times. The V gene is TRBV30, the J gene TRBJ2-7; tentative D call: TRBD1 (6 bases). The germline gives CDR1 GTSNPN, CDR2 SVGIG (reference sequence). The ends were cut back, 0 bases at V and 3 bases at J, with 6 bases in the middle. CDR3 size: 12 residues. CDR3 DNA sequence: TGTGCCTGGAGTGTAGGGGGCTACGAGCAGTACTTC. As protein: CAWSVGGYEQYF.

The genes are TRBV5-5 and TRBJ1-2; D gene unclear. Germline V CDR1 and CDR2: SGHKS, YYEKEE (reference sequence). Trimming removed 4 bases at V and 4 bases at J, with 11 bases between. The length of the CDR3 is 13 residues. In DNA form, the CDR3 reads TGTGCCAGCAGCCTTACGGAGGTCTATGGCTACACCTTC. Amino acids: CASSLTEVYGYTF.

The gene calls are TRBV25-1 and TRBJ2-3; no definite D call. Trimming removed 5 bases from V and 4 bases from J, with 13 bases in between. This CDR3 contains 14 residues. Germline V gene data show CDR1 as MGHDK and CDR2 as SYGVNS. CDR3: CASSLSSGADTQYF. CDR3 coding DNA: TGTGCCAGCAGTTTGTCCTCCGGAGCAGATACGCAGTATTTT.

The chain joins TRBV7-3 to TRBJ2-2, with TRBD2 matching 7 bases. CDR3 length: 15 residues. The junction had 4 bases not matched to a gene; V was cut back by 3 bases and J by 3 bases. Germline-derived CDR1 and CDR2 are SGHTA and FQGTGA. The CDR3 here is CASSFGGGYTGELFF. CDR3 in DNA: TGTGCCAGCAGCTTTGGCGGGGGTTACACCGGGGAGCTGTTTTTT.

This clonotype was observed a handful of times. This chain links TRBV27 with TRBJ2-1, with 8 bases that match TRBD1. This CDR3 is built from 15 residues. Germline trimming cut 7 bases from V and 1 base from J; bases unmatched to any gene: 6. Germline V gives CDR1 MNHEY, CDR2 SMNVEV (reference sequence). The chain's CDR3 is CASTSQGASYNEQFF. DNA of the CDR3: TGTGCCAGCACGTCGCAGGGGGCTTCCTACAATGAGCAGTTCTTC.